This TCR beta chain was retrieved from a study of vaccination and CD4 T cells after COVID-19. V was clipped by 5 bases and J by 2 bases; unmatched bases: 6. CDR3 length: 16 residues. Germline V gene data show CDR1 as MNHEY and CDR2 as SMNVEV (reference sequence). Sequence data for DNA of cultured CD4+ T cells were generated by the Oncomine TCR Beta short-read assay. Via MiXCR, TCRdb re-called the PCR reads, giving one row per CDR3 protein. The sample has around 10,000 distinct CDR3 sequences, more than 35% seen once; the top ten hold under 35%. Sample treatment: roughly ten-day PBMC culture with coronavirus spike peptide pools or control peptides (ViraFEST assay). As concerns this clonotype: The target antigen is unknown.

The sequenced sample consisted of CD4+ T cells from blood, cultured in vitro. The clonotype originates from a human donor who had recovered from COVID-19. The rearrangement links TRBV27 to TRBJ1-3; the match to TRBD1 covers 10 bases. CDR3 residues: CASSTGQGKPGNTIYF. DNA of the CDR3: TGTGCCAGCAGTACGGGACAGGGGAAGCCTGGAAACACCATATATTTT.